This is a list of T cell receptor beta chains from one sample in a study of cytomegalovirus exposure and HLA in healthy donors. The repertoire was sequenced with immunoSEQ multiplex PCR; TCRdb's copy has only in-frame clones and lacks some. The table includes roughly 120,000 clones, around four fifths detected once. Sequenced: PBMCs. The receptors stem from a woman in her forties in good health and CMV-seronegative. Both conserved end residues are part of each CDR3. D genes are given only for firm matches. The size field is filled for only some rows; it gives once, few, many or a size class.

-,-,TRBJ1-5,TRBV29-1,CSVLQAGGQPQHF,TGCAGCGTTTTACAAGCCGGGGGGCAGCCCCAGCATTTT
-,-,TRBJ2-3,TRBV9,CASSADWGGDTQYF,TGTGCCAGCAGCGCGGACTGGGGTGGGGATACGCAGTATTTT
-,-,TRBJ2-1,TRBV11-1,CASSLGRYNEQFF,TGTGCCAGCAGCTTAGGCCGGTACAATGAGCAGTTCTTC
-,-,TRBJ1-1,TRBV7-2,CASSLDRGTEAFF,TGTGCCAGCAGCTTAGACCGGGGGACTGAAGCTTTCTTT
-,-,TRBJ1-5,TRBV6-4,CASSDGSFPTGDNQPQHF,TGTGCCAGCAGTGACGGCTCTTTTCCGACCGGGGACAATCAGCCCCAGCATTTT
-,once,TRBJ2-6,TRBV7-9,CASSLLGTTKLSGANVLTF,TGTGCCAGCAGCTTACTGGGCACCACAAAACTCTCTGGGGCCAACGTCCTGACTTTC
-,once,TRBJ1-2,TRBV5-4,CASSLGSDNYGYTF,TGTGCCAGCAGCTTGGGAAGCGACAACTATGGCTACACCTTC
-,few,TRBJ2-3,TRBV9,CASSASGRGATSTDTQYF,TGTGCCAGCAGCGCGTCGGGCAGGGGGGCAACGAGCACAGATACGCAGTATTTT
-,few,TRBJ1-4,TRBV7-9,CASEGPAEMLFF,TGTGCCAGCGAGGGTCCGGCTGAAATGCTGTTTTTT
TRBD2,-,TRBJ2-1,TRBV19,CASSTYTGTSGHNEQFF,TGTGCCAGTAGTACCTATACCGGGACTAGCGGTCACAATGAGCAGTTCTTC
TRBD1,-,TRBJ2-5,TRBV5-1,CASSMGQQGETQYF,TGCGCCAGCAGCATGGGACAGCAGGGAGAGACCCAGTACTTC
-,few,TRBJ1-5,TRBV25-1,CASSEGGRGSHQPQHF,TGTGCCAGCAGTGAGGGGGGACGAGGGAGCCATCAGCCCCAGCATTTT
-,medium-sized,TRBJ2-1,TRBV19,CATRSDSDVDEQFF,TGTGCCACTCGATCCGACAGTGACGTGGATGAGCAGTTCTTC
-,-,TRBJ1-5,TRBV19,CASSIQGQPQHF,TGTGCCAGTAGTATACAGGGACAGCCCCAGCATTTT
TRBD2,-,TRBJ2-1,TRBV7-2,CASSLRGTTAGGGEQFF,TGTGCCAGCAGCCTGAGAGGTACTACAGCGGGAGGCGGTGAGCAGTTCTTC
TRBD1,-,TRBJ2-5,TRBV5-4,CARGTGNQETQYF,TGTGCCAGAGGGACAGGAAACCAAGAGACCCAGTACTTC
-,-,TRBJ1-2,TRBV20-1,CSAFQYGYTF,TGCAGCGCTTTCCAGTATGGCTACACCTTC
-,-,TRBJ1-2,TRBV4-3,CASSRQGYGYTF,TGCGCCAGCAGCCGGCAGGGATATGGCTACACCTTC
TRBD1,once,TRBJ2-7,TRBV28,CASKTTGTGIINEQYF,TGTGCCAGCAAGACAACGGGGACAGGGATCATCAACGAGCAGTACTTC
-,-,TRBJ1-5,TRBV6-1,CASSETSTGYQPQHF,TGTGCCAGCAGTGAAACGTCTACAGGGTATCAGCCCCAGCATTTT
TRBD1,-,TRBJ1-4,TRBV7-8,CASSPWTGGNEKLFF,TGTGCCAGCAGCCCGTGGACAGGGGGTAATGAAAAACTGTTTTTT
TRBD1,-,TRBJ1-2,TRBV2,CASSEAGQTYGYTF,TGTGCCAGCAGTGAAGCGGGACAGACGTATGGCTACACCTTC
TRBD2,-,TRBJ2-7,TRBV6-1,CASSDGLAGAVYEQYF,TGTGCCAGCAGTGATGGACTAGCGGGAGCTGTCTACGAGCAGTACTTC
-,-,TRBJ1-2,TRBV7-9,CSSSLGEGYTF,TGTTCCAGCAGCTTAGGGGAGGGCTACACCTTC
TRBD1,-,TRBJ2-7,TRBV4-2,CASSQDGTGGWYEQYF,TGTGCCAGCAGCCAAGATGGGACAGGGGGTTGGTACGAGCAGTACTTC
-,few,TRBJ1-1,TRBV6-6,CASSPRGKNTEAFF,TGTGCCAGCAGTCCACGCGGGAAGAACACTGAAGCTTTCTTT
TRBD1,few,TRBJ1-1,TRBV4-2,CASSPTGANTEAFF,TGTGCCAGCAGCCCGACAGGGGCGAACACTGAAGCTTTCTTT
TRBD1,-,TRBJ2-7,TRBV28,CASSFPQGAIYEQYF,TGTGCCAGCAGTTTCCCTCAGGGGGCTATCTACGAGCAGTACTTC
-,once,TRBJ1-1,TRBV7-2,CASSLDSMNTEAFF,TGTGCCAGCAGCTTAGACAGCATGAACACTGAAGCTTTCTTT
-,few,TRBJ2-2,TRBV9,CASSVGPPANTGELFF,TGTGCCAGCAGCGTAGGGCCACCCGCGAACACCGGGGAGCTGTTTTTT
-,-,TRBJ1-6,TRBV14,CASSPKGGFYNSPLHF,TGTGCCAGCAGCCCCAAAGGGGGTTTTTATAATTCACCCCTCCACTTT
-,once,TRBJ2-1,TRBV19,CASSRSGKASSYNEQFF,TGTGCCAGTAGTAGAAGCGGCAAGGCGAGCTCCTACAATGAGCAGTTCTTC
TRBD1,-,TRBJ1-6,TRBV13,CASSLGGQEYSPLHF,TGTGCCAGCAGCCTAGGTGGACAGGAGTATTCACCCCTCCACTTT
TRBD2,-,TRBJ2-5,TRBV7-6,CASSLGSGTNQETQYF,TGTGCCAGCAGCTTAGGTAGCGGGACAAACCAAGAGACCCAGTACTTC
TRBD1,once,TRBJ2-7,TRBV6-1,CASSPTGLSYEQYF,TGTGCCAGCAGCCCGACAGGGCTTTCCTACGAGCAGTACTTC
-,-,TRBJ2-5,TRBV5-4,CASSQGRVGQETQYF,TGTGCCAGCAGCCAAGGCAGGGTGGGACAAGAGACCCAGTACTTC
-,-,TRBJ2-1,TRBV30,CAWGARNEQFF,TGTGCCTGGGGGGCCAGGAATGAGCAGTTCTTC